These 29 T cell receptor beta chains were sequenced from one sample in a study of cytomegalovirus exposure and HLA in healthy donors. 13 Jbeta primers and 60 Vbeta primers were used for the PCR. Assay: immunoSEQ multiplex PCR; the TCRdb copy retains only in-frame clones and omits some. The sample has about 200,000 clones, approximately 80% seen once. The sample consisted of PBMCs. These receptors were obtained from a man aged 40-50 years in good health and CMV-seronegative.

This CDR3 is CASSSQGPAYGYTF. DNA of the CDR3: TGCGCCAGCAGCTCACAGGGTCCGGCCTATGGCTACACCTTC. The chain uses TRBV5-1 and TRBJ1-2; TRBD1 is a possible D gene (6 bases). The CDR3 contains 14 residues. V shed 3 bases and J shed 4 bases, with 13 bases lying between them. Germline CDR1 and CDR2: SGHRS and YFSETQ.

This chain uses TRBV15 with TRBJ2-5, with D possibly TRBD2 on 5 matching bases. CDR1 and CDR2 (germline): LNHNV, YYDKDF (reference sequence). V was shortened by 0 bases and J by 5 bases, with 22 bases between the two germline ends. CDR3 length equals 18 residues. The CDR3 protein is CATSRELPPSLSGETQYF. The CDR3 DNA follows: TGTGCCACCAGCAGAGAACTCCCCCCCAGCTTGAGCGGCGAGACCCAGTACTTC.

This clone was seen just once. V is TRBV15 and J is TRBJ2-2; D is ambiguous. CDR3 length: 10 amino acids. CDR1 and CDR2 (germline): LNHNV, YYDKDF (reference sequence). V lost 4 bases and J 9 bases, leaving 3 bases between the germline ends. CDR3 in amino acids: CATSIWELFF. CDR3 sequence (DNA): TGTGCCACCAGCATCTGGGAGCTGTTTTTT.

V is TRBV12-5 and J is TRBJ2-2, with D possibly being TRBD1 (5 bases). The V end lost 3 bases, the J end lost 7 bases, and 18 bases lay between the germline ends. This CDR3 is 16 amino acids long. CDR1 and CDR2 from the germline V gene are LGHNT and FRNRAP. The CDR3 DNA reads TGTGCTAGTGGTTTCCCCGTTGCGGCAGGGTTCGGGGAGCTGTTTTTT. Amino acid sequence: CASGFPVAAGFGELFF. The variable domain in full, with the rest retrieved from reference TRBV12-5 and TRBJ2-2, is DARVTQTPRHKVTEMGQEVTMRCQPILGHNTVFWYRQTMMQGLELLAYFRNRAPLDDSGMPKDRFSAEMPDATLATLKIQPSEPRDSAVYFCASGFPVAAGFGELFFGEGSRLTVL.

The CDR3 sequence is CASSEWANTEAFF. CDR3 in DNA: TGTGCCAGCAGTGAATGGGCGAACACTGAAGCTTTCTTT. The rearrangement links TRBV2 to TRBJ1-1; no definite D call. V was pared by 2 bases and J by 1 base, with 5 bases between. The length of the CDR3 is 13 residues. Germline lookup yields CDR1 SNHLY and CDR2 FYNNEI.

A few counts support this clone. In DNA, the CDR3 is TGTGCCAGCAGCTTCGAGGGCACAGATACGCAGTATTTT. It translates to CASSFEGTDTQYF. The gene calls are TRBV13 and TRBJ2-3; D not certain. The CDR3 spans 13 residues. Trimming removed 3 bases from V and 1 base from J, with 5 bases in between. Germline CDR1 reads PRHDT; CDR2 reads FYEKMQ (reference sequence).

The V call is TRBV5-1, the J call TRBJ1-1, with a weak D call TRBD1 (5 bases). V lost 4 bases to trimming and J lost 7 bases, with 11 bases between them. Looked up from germline, CDR1 is SGHRS and CDR2 is YFSETQ. This CDR3 is 12 amino acids long. CDR3 sequence (DNA): TGCGCCAGCAGCGCCTTGGGGGGTGAAGCTTTCTTT. It yields the protein CASSALGGEAFF.

On this clone itself: The junction differs from germline at one of its ends, possibly a read error. This CDR3 is also generated by other DNA sequences in the sample. V and J are TRBV28 and TRBJ1-1; maybe TRBD1 (6 bases). The CDR3 has 13 residues. The germline V gene has CDR1 MDHEN and CDR2 SYDVKM. The DNA of the CDR3 is TGTGCCAGCAGACAGGGCGGAAGGACTGAAGCCTTCTTT. Encoded protein: CASRQGGRTEAFF.

The V call is TRBV5-4, the J call TRBJ2-7; D is ambiguous. Per the germline V gene, CDR1 is SGHNT and CDR2 is YYREEE (reference sequence). V dropped 4 bases and J dropped 7 bases, with 15 bases sitting between them. The CDR3 extends over 13 amino acids. In DNA form, the CDR3 reads TGTGCCAGCAGCCTAGGCAGATCGGCTGAGCAGTACTTC. This encodes CASSLGRSAEQYF.

The chain employs TRBV27 and TRBJ2-6; TRBD1 matches 7 bases. V was pared by 3 bases and J by 0 bases, with 8 bases of the junction left unmatched. This CDR3 spans 18 amino acids. Germline V CDR1 and CDR2: MNHEY, SMNVEV (reference sequence). Here the CDR3 DNA reads TGTGCCAGCAGTTTGGTGGGGACAGTGACCTCTGGGGCCAACGTCCTGACTTTC. Protein product: CASSLVGTVTSGANVLTF.

In this sample, this clone turned up a few times. The chain links TRBV7-9 to TRBJ1-1, with 9 bases lining up with TRBD1. The CDR3 loop spans 13 amino acids. V dropped 1 base and J dropped 6; count of bases not matched to a gene: 0. Looked up from germline, CDR1 is SEHNR and CDR2 is FQNEAQ (reference sequence). CDR3 loop: CASSLGQGAEAFF. The CDR3 region has the DNA TGTGCCAGCAGCTTAGGACAGGGGGCTGAAGCTTTCTTT.

The chain recombines TRBV4-1 with TRBJ2-5; 8 bases match TRBD2. The J segment lost 2 bases and the V segment lost 11 bases, leaving 13 bases of the junction unmatched. Germline V lookup: CDR1 MGHRA, CDR2 YSYEKL. The CDR3 runs to 15 residues. CDR3 loop: CAAGQSGSQQETQYF. The DNA for the CDR3 is TGCGCCGCAGGCCAGAGCGGGAGCCAGCAAGAGACCCAGTACTTC.

The genes are TRBV27 and TRBJ1-5; D is undetermined. The CDR3 covers 14 residues. The ends were cut back, 6 bases at V and 0 bases at J, with 9 bases in the middle. The germline V gene encodes CDR1 MNHEY and CDR2 SMNVEV (reference sequence). CDR3 in amino acids: CASSNSYSNQPQHF. The DNA of the CDR3 is TGTGCCAGCAGCAACAGTTATAGCAATCAGCCCCAGCATTTT.

The gene calls are TRBV6-6 and TRBJ2-7; 10 positions match TRBD1. This CDR3 has 14 amino acids. V gave up 6 bases and J gave up 5 bases; unmatched junction bases: 7. CDR1 MNHNY and CDR2 SVGAGI come from the germline V gene (reference sequence). Written as DNA, the CDR3 is TGTGCCAGCAGCACCGGGACAGGGGAGCACGAGCAGTACTTC. Translated, it gives CASSTGTGEHEQYF.

This clone was seen once. The chain couples TRBV4-2 to TRBJ2-1, with D maybe TRBD2 (6 bases). The germline CDR1 and CDR2 sequences are LGHNA and YNFKEQ. V gave up 0 bases and J gave up 7 bases, with 19 bases separating them. This CDR3 is built from 17 residues. The DNA for the CDR3 is TGTGCCAGCAGCCAAGATCCCCCCGGACTACGTTATAATGAGCAGTTCTTC. It specifies CASSQDPPGLRYNEQFF.

The rearrangement joins TRBV5-1 to TRBJ1-1; 12 bases line up with TRBD1. The germline gives CDR1 SGHRS, CDR2 YFSETQ. The CDR3 totals 16 residues. The junction had 7 bases not matched to a gene; V was cut back by 4 bases and J by 3 bases. The CDR3 bases are TGCGCCAGCAGCCAGGGACAGGGGGCCTGGGACACTGAAGCTTTCTTT. As protein: CASSQGQGAWDTEAFF.

This chain joins TRBV7-3 and TRBJ2-5; D unresolved. Per the germline V gene, CDR1 is SGHTA and CDR2 is FQGTGA. This CDR3 spans 13 amino acids. Trimming left V 3 bases short and J 5 bases short, with 10 bases between. In nucleotides, the CDR3 is TGTGCCAGCAGCTTCCGGGTGACGGAGACCCAGTACTTC. Amino acids: CASSFRVTETQYF. The full variable domain, its missing parts supplied by reference TRBV7-3 and TRBJ2-5, is GAGVSQTPSNKVTEKGKYVELRCDPISGHTALYWYRQSLGQGPEFLIYFQGTGAADDSGLPNDRFFAVRPEGSVSTLKIQRTERGDSAVYLCASSFRVTETQYFGPGTRLLVL.

The rearrangement links TRBV11-2 to TRBJ2-1; 8 bases are shared with TRBD2. This CDR3 comprises 17 residues. V dropped 6 bases and J dropped 2; count of bases not matched to a gene: 12. Germline V gene data show CDR1 as SGHAT and CDR2 as FQNNGV. The CDR3, as DNA: TGTGCCAGCAGACAGGACGGGGGGGCGGGGCCCTACAATGAGCAGTTCTTC. Translation gives CASRQDGGAGPYNEQFF.

The V gene is TRBV5-1, the J gene TRBJ1-2; the D is unclear. This CDR3 spans 16 amino acids. Trimming cost V 0 bases and J 8 bases, with 20 bases left between them. Per the germline V gene, CDR1 is SGHRS and CDR2 is YFSETQ. The CDR3 loop is CASSLGYRTGIRGYTF. The CDR3 DNA reads TGCGCCAGCAGCTTGGGTTACCGGACGGGGATTAGAGGCTACACCTTC.

This clone was recorded only once. This rearrangement joins TRBV6-5 to TRBJ2-5; 11 bases agree with TRBD2. CDR1 and CDR2 (germline): MNHEY, SVGAGI. The CDR3 loop spans 16 amino acids. The junction had 6 bases not matched to a gene; V was cut back by 3 bases and J by 3 bases. CDR3 in DNA: TGTGCCAGCAGTTATACCCCGGGACTAGCGGAAGAGACCCAGTACTTC. This codes for CASSYTPGLAEETQYF.

This clone was observed a handful of times. At one of its ends the junction is not consistent with the germline gene, which may arise from a read error. The chain recombines TRBV28 with TRBJ2-7; a possible D gene is TRBD1 (6 bases). The CDR3 is 12 residues long. CDR1 MDHEN and CDR2 SYDVKM come from the germline V gene. The CDR3 coding sequence is TGTGCCAGCAGTCGGACAGAGGCAGCCTTCTCGTTC. Translated: CASSRTEAAFSF.

This chain links TRBV30 with TRBJ1-5; D is unresolved. Germline V lookup: CDR1 GTSNPN, CDR2 SVGIG (reference sequence). The CDR3 runs to 14 residues. V lost 0 bases, J lost 3 bases, and 9 bases lay in between. CDR3 coding DNA: TGTGCCTGGAGTGTACTTGATTTCAATCAGCCCCAGCATTTT. As protein: CAWSVLDFNQPQHF.

V is TRBV9 and J is TRBJ2-1, with 8 nucleotides matching TRBD2. V lost 4 bases to trimming and J lost 8 bases; unmatched junction nucleotides: 8. CDR3 length: 14 amino acids. Germline V gives CDR1 SGDLS, CDR2 YYNGEE. Here the CDR3 reads CASSPGGAVDEQFF. The CDR3 DNA follows: TGTGCCAGCAGCCCCGGGGGGGCCGTAGATGAGCAGTTCTTC.

The rearrangement joins TRBV5-1 to TRBJ2-5; the match to TRBD2 covers 11 bases. The J segment lost 1 base and the V segment lost 4 bases, leaving 6 bases of the junction unmatched. Germline CDR1 reads SGHRS; CDR2 reads YFSETQ. The CDR3 is 16 residues long. The CDR3 spells CASSPWGTSGQETQYF. CDR3 bases: TGCGCCAGCAGCCCTTGGGGGACTAGCGGCCAAGAGACCCAGTACTTC.

This chain uses TRBV5-4 with TRBJ2-5; 10 bases are a match to TRBD2. CDR3 length: 17 residues. Trimming removed 2 bases from V and 3 bases from J; junction bases left unmatched: 10. Germline CDR1 SGHNT, CDR2 YYREEE (reference sequence). CDR3 residues: CASSFPGTSAKEETQYF. CDR3 DNA sequence: TGTGCCAGCAGCTTCCCCGGGACTAGCGCAAAAGAAGAGACCCAGTACTTC. The variable domain in full, completed from reference TRBV5-4 and TRBJ2-5, reads ETGVTQSPTHLIKTRGQQVTLRCSSQSGHNTVSWYQQALGQGPQFIFQYYREEENGRGNFPPRFSGLQFPNYSSELNVNALELDDSALYLCASSFPGTSAKEETQYFGPGTRLLVL.

The chain recombines TRBV6-1 with TRBJ1-1; D is ambiguous. The CDR3 has 14 amino acids. Trimming removed 2 bases from V and 6 bases from J, with 13 bases in between. Germline V gives CDR1 MNHNS, CDR2 SASEGT. As DNA, the CDR3 is TGTGCCAGCAGTGAAACGGCGCGGGGAGCTGAAGCTTTCTTT. It specifies CASSETARGAEAFF.

This clone was observed a few times. The genes are TRBV11-2 and TRBJ2-2, with D unresolved. V shed 0 bases and J shed 4 bases, with 3 bases lying between them. This CDR3 comprises 13 residues. Germline-derived CDR1 and CDR2 are SGHAT and FQNNGV. The CDR3 nucleotides are TGTGCCAGCAGCTTAGAGAGCACCGGGGAGCTGTTTTTT. It encodes CASSLESTGELFF.

CDR3 sequence reads: CASSVAPTFQETQYF. In DNA, the CDR3 is TGTGCCAGCAGCGTAGCCCCGACTTTCCAAGAGACCCAGTACTTC. The chain links TRBV9 to TRBJ2-5; D remains unclear. With 0 bases removed from V and 1 base from J, the gap between germline ends came to 10 bases. The germline gives CDR1 SGDLS, CDR2 YYNGEE. The length of the CDR3 is 15 residues. The full variable domain, completed using reference TRBV9 and TRBJ2-5, is DSGVTQTPKHLITATGQRVTLRCSPRSGDLSVYWYQQSLDQGLQFLIQYYNGEERAKGNILERFSAQQFPDLHSELNLSSLELGDSALYFCASSVAPTFQETQYFGPGTRLLVL.

The table lists this clone with a few counts. This rearrangement joins TRBV19 to TRBJ2-7; maybe TRBD2 (7 bases). Trimming took 3 bases from V and 3 from J, leaving 15 bases between them. CDR1 and CDR2 (germline): LNHDA, SQIVND (reference sequence). The CDR3 runs 15 residues. CDR3 in amino acids: CASSIWGRGSYEQYF. In nucleotides, the CDR3 is TGTGCCAGTAGTATCTGGGGGCGCGGGAGCTACGAGCAGTACTTC.